This T cell receptor (beta chain) emerged from a study of siplizumab effects on memory and regulatory T cells. Germline trimming cut 11 bases from V and 7 bases from J; bases unmatched to any gene: 8. The CDR3 contains 12 residues. CDR1 and CDR2 from the germline V gene are MNHEY and SVGAGI. This clone showed up just once. What it recognizes is unknown. Sequencing was performed with immunoSEQ multiplex PCR; in TCRdb, only in-frame clones are kept and a portion is missing. The sample yields fewer than 120,000 clones, approximately 92% seen once. General observations from the study: Mean Treg-derived proportions of mappable alloreactive CD4+ clones were around 75% for siplizumab and around 29% for controls. Confirmation that proliferating Tregs from siplizumab cultures had suppressive function was not obtained.

This receptor was taken from a human donor in good health. This chain connects TRBV6-5 to TRBJ2-1, with 7 bases matching TRBD2. The sample consisted of CD4+ T cells sorted from blood. DNA for the CDR3: TGTGCCGCCCGGGGAGGGACTAATGAGCAGTTCTTC. Encoded protein: CAARGGTNEQFF.